The next 8 T cell receptor beta chains were all read from a single sample in a study of cytomegalovirus exposure and HLA in healthy donors. Vbeta (60) and Jbeta (13) primers were used in the PCR. Using immunoSEQ multiplex PCR, the repertoire was profiled, and TCRdb retains in-frame clones only, with some absent. The sample contains about 180,000 clones, 75% to 85% of which appear only once. Material: PBMCs. Every receptor here comes from a man younger than 35 in good health and CMV-seronegative.

This rearrangement joins TRBV11-2 to TRBJ2-7; 11 nucleotides match TRBD1. Germline trimming cut 3 bases from V and 4 bases from J; bases unmatched to any gene: 5. The germline V gene encodes CDR1 SGHAT and CDR2 FQNNGV. This CDR3 comprises 15 residues. CDR3 DNA sequence: TGTGCCAGCAGCTTTACGGGACAGGGGGATTACGAGCAGTACTTC. Translated: CASSFTGQGDYEQYF.

The CDR3 reads CASSETGGRADTQYF. The CDR3 coding sequence is TGTGCCAGCAGCGAGACAGGGGGCCGCGCAGATACGCAGTATTTT. The chain couples TRBV9 to TRBJ2-3; 10 bases match TRBD1. J gave up 4 bases and V 3 bases, and 5 bases lay outside the gene matches. The CDR3 has 15 residues. Germline-derived CDR1 and CDR2 are SGDLS and YYNGEE.

The rearrangement links TRBV5-6 to TRBJ2-1; 10 bases line up with TRBD1. The CDR3 loop spans 16 amino acids. V lost 4 bases, J lost 3 bases, and 7 bases stayed unmatched. Germline CDR1 is SGHDT and CDR2 is YYEEEE. In nucleotides, the CDR3 is TGTGCCAGCAGCCCTCTCGGGACAGGGGTCTACAATGAGCAGTTCTTC. It encodes CASSPLGTGVYNEQFF.

The CDR3 is CASSKDIVGPMGGYTF. CDR3 sequence (DNA): TGTGCCAGCAGCAAGGACATCGTGGGCCCTATGGGTGGCTACACCTTC. The rearrangement joins TRBV5-6 to TRBJ1-2, with a tentative D call TRBD1 (5 bases). From germline, CDR1 is SGHDT and CDR2 YYEEEE. V lost 4 bases and J lost 7, with 23 bases in between. The CDR3 has 16 amino acids.

V gene TRBV19 combines with J gene TRBJ1-1; 7 bases line up with TRBD1. CDR3 length equals 12 residues. With 3 bases clipped from V and 11 bases from J, the junction kept 6 bases outside the gene matches. Germline assignment: CDR1 LNHDA and CDR2 SQIVND (reference sequence). The chain's CDR3 is CASSMTGSNAFF. The CDR3 nucleotides are TGTGCCAGTAGTATGACAGGGTCGAACGCTTTCTTT.

V is TRBV27 and J is TRBJ2-1; TRBD1 agrees at 8 bases. V lost 2 bases, J lost 3 bases, and 3 bases stayed unmatched. Germline V gene sequence: CDR1 MNHEY, CDR2 SMNVEV (reference sequence). The CDR3 runs to 15 residues. CDR3 coding DNA: TGTGCCAGCAGTTTAGGGGGGACAGGCTACAATGAGCAGTTCTTC. Its protein is CASSLGGTGYNEQFF.

This rearrangement joins TRBV2 to TRBJ1-1; D uncertain. The CDR3 is 13 amino acids. The V gene lost 4 bases and the J gene lost 1 base, with 7 bases spanning the gap. Looked up from germline, CDR1 is SNHLY and CDR2 is FYNNEI. CDR3 region: CASSGEGNTEAFF. The CDR3 coding sequence is TGTGCCAGCAGTGGAGAGGGGAACACTGAAGCTTTCTTT.

The chain joins TRBV5-1 to TRBJ2-7; TRBD2 agrees at 9 bases. With 4 bases clipped from V and 3 bases from J, the junction kept 5 bases outside the gene matches. Germline loops: CDR1 SGHRS, CDR2 YFSETQ. There are 14 residues in the CDR3. The CDR3 region is CASSRTSDYYEQYF. For the CDR3, the DNA is TGCGCCAGCAGCCGGACTAGCGATTACTACGAGCAGTACTTC.